This T cell receptor (beta chain) originates from a study of human T cells and chemical hapten exposure. This clonotype was seen only a few times. Library preparation tagged each individual cDNA molecule with a unique molecular identifier. As processed by the authors: Between 23,224 and 690,600 TCRs appeared in each sample, and the median stood at approximately 100,000. TCRdb analysed the RACE reads with MiXCR anew, one entry per CDR3 protein. These V and J calls originate from TCRdb's pipeline instead of the authors' own analysis. The sample includes tens of thousands of distinct CDR3 sequences, roughly 12% seen only once; the top ten take 4.5% to 6%. Stated time point: pre-sensitization, week 0. Treatment meaning: therapeutic diphenylcyclopropenone sensitization with weekly scalp DPC. This TCR was sampled from a woman younger than 45 with alopecia areata. Some clones in this sample may be carry-over from other donors' samples. The sample in question was whole blood, obtained in connection with sensitization to the hapten diphenylcyclopropenone (DPC).

The CDR3: CSATRPGVGDTQYF. CDR3 bases: TGCAGTGCCACAAGACCGGGAGTGGGAGATACGCAGTATTTT. This chain joins TRBV20-1 and TRBJ2-3, with D tentatively TRBD2 (6 bases). The length of the CDR3 is 14 residues. CDR1 and CDR2 (germline): DFQATT, SNEGSKA (reference sequence). V dropped 6 bases and J dropped 5 bases, with 18 bases sitting between them.